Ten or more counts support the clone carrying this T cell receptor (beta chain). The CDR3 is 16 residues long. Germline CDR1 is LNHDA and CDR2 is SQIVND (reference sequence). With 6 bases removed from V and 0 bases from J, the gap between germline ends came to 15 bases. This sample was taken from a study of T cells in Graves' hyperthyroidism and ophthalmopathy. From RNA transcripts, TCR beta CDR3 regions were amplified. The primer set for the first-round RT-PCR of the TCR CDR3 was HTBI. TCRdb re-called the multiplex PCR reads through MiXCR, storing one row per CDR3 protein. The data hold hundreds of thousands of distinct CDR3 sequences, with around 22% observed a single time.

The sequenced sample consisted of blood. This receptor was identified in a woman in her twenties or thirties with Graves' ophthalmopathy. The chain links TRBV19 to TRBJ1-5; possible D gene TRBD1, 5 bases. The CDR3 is CASRLTRGYSNQPQHF. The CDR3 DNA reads TGTGCCAGTAGACTCACTCGGGGGTATAGCAATCAGCCCCAGCATTTT. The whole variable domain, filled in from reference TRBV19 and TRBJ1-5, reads DGGITQSPKYLFRKEGQNVTLSCEQNLNHDAMYWYRQDPGQGLRLIYYSQIVNDFQKGDIAEGYSVSREKKESFPLTVTSAQKNPTAFYLCASRLTRGYSNQPQHFGDGTRLSIL.